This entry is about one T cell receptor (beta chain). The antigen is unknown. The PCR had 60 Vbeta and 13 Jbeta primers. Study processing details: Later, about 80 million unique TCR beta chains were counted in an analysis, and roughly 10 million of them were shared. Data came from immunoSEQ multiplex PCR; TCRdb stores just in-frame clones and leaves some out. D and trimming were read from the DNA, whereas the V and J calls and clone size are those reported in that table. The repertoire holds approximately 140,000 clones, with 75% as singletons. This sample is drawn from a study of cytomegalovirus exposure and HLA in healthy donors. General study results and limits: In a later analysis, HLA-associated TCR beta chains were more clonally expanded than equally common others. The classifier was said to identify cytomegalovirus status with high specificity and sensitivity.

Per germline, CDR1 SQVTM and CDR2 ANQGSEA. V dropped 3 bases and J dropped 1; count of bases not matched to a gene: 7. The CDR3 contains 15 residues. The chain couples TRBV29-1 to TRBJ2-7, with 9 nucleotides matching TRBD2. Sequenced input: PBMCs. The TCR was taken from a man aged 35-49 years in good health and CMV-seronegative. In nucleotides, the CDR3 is TGCAGCGTTGAGACTCTAGCGGGGTTATCCTACGAGCAGTACTTC. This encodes CSVETLAGLSYEQYF.